This T cell receptor (beta chain) was observed in a study of blood T cell repertoires in COVID-19. Per the study methods: Estimates of nucleated cell counts were drawn from the amplification of reference gene primers. Sequencing was performed with immunoSEQ multiplex PCR; in TCRdb, only in-frame clones are kept and a portion is missing. The V and J calls and the clone size are those of that table, but D and trimming were determined from the DNA. Here the sample spans fewer than 200,000 clones, roughly 83% being singletons. This TCR was sampled from a woman older than 75 with active or convalescent COVID-19. The material sequenced was peripheral blood.

The CDR3 region has the DNA TGTGCCAGCAGAACAAGGGGAACAGGCCTTAATGAAAAACTGTTTTTT. Translating gives CASRTRGTGLNEKLFF. This chain links TRBV5-6 with TRBJ1-4; D perhaps matches TRBD1 (5 bases). V dropped 5 bases and J dropped 4 bases, with 18 bases sitting between them. The CDR3 has 16 amino acids. CDR1 SGHDT and CDR2 YYEEEE come from the germline V gene.